This T cell receptor beta chain is from a study of response to subunit inactivated influenza vaccine. Each CDR3 protein is one row after TCRdb ran MiXCR on the RT-PCR reads. The repertoire consists of under 800,000 distinct CDR3 sequences, with approximately 15% occurring once and the leading ten covering roughly 6.4%. The receptor was derived from a man over 45 who received an inactivated influenza vaccine. The sequencing used PBMCs from blood, collected around two weeks before vaccination.

CDR3 DNA sequence: TGTGCCAGCAGCCAAACCGGGACTAGTGGTGAGACCCAGTACTTC. This gives the protein CASSQTGTSGETQYF. The V and J genes are TRBV7-9 and TRBJ2-5; TRBD2 matches 8 bases. The CDR3 is made up of 15 amino acids. Germline CDR1 SEHNR, CDR2 FQNEAQ (reference sequence). V was clipped by 5 bases and J by 5 bases; unmatched bases: 10.